This paragraph covers one TCR beta chain sequence. What antigen it recognizes has not been identified. No much larger clone is present one base from it, and per-base qualities are unavailable. The sample belongs to a study of beta chain features in type 1 diabetes (dated by TCRdb to between 2017 and 2018). A note on the overall study: No differences in mean age, gender distribution, total cell number or subset yield were found between patients and healthy donors. Across all samples, some 99 million sorted cells were examined, and cell number per subset correlated strongly with RNA yield. In the study, recently diagnosed type 1 diabetes patients and matched healthy donors were compared on the TCRB repertoires of their sorted circulating CD4+ T cell subsets. Whereas all 28 donors provided naive and central memory subsets, regulatory and stem cell-like memory subsets were isolated from just 8 patients and about 8 healthy donors.

Study-level results and caveats: Naive, central memory and regulatory TCRB repertoires appeared more similar among patients than among healthy donors. Sequencing cDNA rather than genomic DNA could over-represent highly expressing activated cells, although activation and CD3 levels did not differ between groups. A moderate but significant shortening of TCRB CDR3 length was observed in type 1 diabetes patients in all four CD4+ subsets. Patients with type 1 diabetes made fewer insertions and deleted more nucleotides at VDJ recombination sites, implying thymic rearrangement abnormalities. Because small numbers of individuals were included in the HLA sub-analyses, any influence of HLA type on TCRB rearrangement was left unresolved. Shorter templates might have been favored by PCR, but patient and control samples were amplified and corrected together, so both groups would have been affected equally by any skew.

All of the isolated RNA was reverse transcribed with the High Capacity cDNA Reverse Transcription Kit, so expressed TCRB transcripts were sequenced. Naive, central memory and regulatory T cell samples underwent deep immunoSEQ sequencing, averaging around 3.9 million total reads per sample. Sorted cells were lysed in RLT buffer, and RNA was extracted using DNase-treated RNeasy Micro or Mini kits according to cell number. Each cell subset was processed on its own to prevent cross-contamination, while patient and healthy donor samples were processed together. The immunoSEQ multiplex PCR was used to amplify TCRB sequences from cDNA, yielding 87-bp fragments that span the CDR3 region. Sequencing of the amplicons was performed on the Illumina HiSeq platform. For the original study's pipeline: Synthetic template baselines were used to correct PCR bias computationally, reads within Hamming distance 2 were collapsed together, and singletons that could not be merged were discarded. By aligning reads against IMGT, V, D and J genes, CDR3 length, and insertions or deletions at six rearrangement sites were assigned. Within each subset, clonotype counts were normalized to sorted cell number, after which true diversity and Gini coefficients were computed with the tcR R package. The overlap coefficient, calculated on TCRB nucleotide sequences, was used to quantify repertoire sharing. As a proxy for the pre-selection repertoire, out-of-frame TCRB sequences from naive cells were analyzed. TCRdb obtained this table from immuneACCESS and retained in-frame rearrangements with V and J assigned. These tables miss some clones; where compared with another copy, unresolved V genes account for less than half of the shortfall, and the remainder is unexplained. The V and J calls and the clone size are those of that table, but D and trimming were determined from the DNA. This sample has 680,000 or so clones in its table, and around an eighth of those were observed once. The top ten constitute approximately 0.022% of the sample.

The CDR3 runs 14 residues from the cysteine to the phenylalanine. CDR3 DNA is the only sequence kept; it has 42 bases, read in frame from the first base. V is shortened by 6 bases, J by 2 bases, and the region joining them spans 10 bases. Sequences MNHNS (CDR1) and SASEGT (CDR2) are obtained from the germline V gene. Each donor gave one peripheral blood draw, averaging approximately 0.11 L, which was collected into heparinised tubes. Naive, central memory, regulatory and stem cell-like memory CD4+ T cells were sorted on a BD FACSAria II using a panel including CD45RO, CCR7, CD25, CD127, CD95 and CD27. A purity above 98% was achieved for all sorted populations. Right away, PBMCs were isolated by Lymphoprep density gradient centrifugation and were stained directly, with no culture step. To minimize batch effects, samples were stained and sorted in pairs, one healthy donor with one patient per experiment.

Recombination joined TRBV6-1 with TRBJ2-2; the D gene is perhaps TRBD1 or TRBD2, each of them matching over 5 bases. The material sequenced was naive CD4+ T cells from blood. Reading the label with the study, this specimen's cell subset or site is: true naive CD4+ T cells. The TCR comes from a man younger than 30 with type 1 diabetes. The DNA sequence reads TGTGCCAGCAGGAGGGACCTTAACACCGGGGAGCTGTTTTTT. Its coded protein is CASRRDLNTGELFF.